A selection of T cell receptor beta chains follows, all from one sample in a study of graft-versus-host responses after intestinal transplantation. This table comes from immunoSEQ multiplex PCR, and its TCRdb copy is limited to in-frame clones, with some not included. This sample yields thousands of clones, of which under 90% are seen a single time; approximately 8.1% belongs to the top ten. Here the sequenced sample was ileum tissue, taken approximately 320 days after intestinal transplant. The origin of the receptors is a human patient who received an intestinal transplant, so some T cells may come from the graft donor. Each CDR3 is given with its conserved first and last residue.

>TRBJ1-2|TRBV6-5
CASSPDRAGGYTF
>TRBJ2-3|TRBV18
CASSPGADTQYF
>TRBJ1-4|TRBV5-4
CASSLGGKKLFF
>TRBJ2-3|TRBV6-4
CASSEGTVQAQYF
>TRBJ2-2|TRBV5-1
CASSLLAGVAGELFF
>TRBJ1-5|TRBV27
CASSWDRERPQHF
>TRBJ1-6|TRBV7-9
CASTFSSSYNSPLHF
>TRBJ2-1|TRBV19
CASSMSGTSGSEQFF
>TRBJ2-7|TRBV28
CASSTWLIYEQYF
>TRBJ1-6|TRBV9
CASSVGEGAGSPLHF
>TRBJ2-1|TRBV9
CASSVGVGNEQFF
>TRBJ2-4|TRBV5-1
CASSLALAGAVAKNIQYF
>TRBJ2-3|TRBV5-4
CASSLGSGSGYLPTDTQYF
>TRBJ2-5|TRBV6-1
CASSEALILVGTAQTQYF
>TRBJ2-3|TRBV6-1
CASSELGGAGTDTQYF
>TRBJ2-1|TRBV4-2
CASSQVISGSGPGEQFF
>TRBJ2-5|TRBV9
CASSVRGGMWETQYF
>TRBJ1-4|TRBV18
CASSPPDRGQKLFF
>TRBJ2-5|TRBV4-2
CASSQDTSGGFETQYF
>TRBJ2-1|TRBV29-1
CSVLQGTSGGDEQFF